Sequencing of this T cell receptor beta chain was carried out in a study of blood T cell repertoires in COVID-19 (dated by TCRdb to between 2020 and 2021). For the wider study: Collaborator samples came from the United States, Italy and Spain and covered acute and convalescent phases of COVID-19. The material from the prospective study consisted of cDNA or gDNA derived from T cells, B-cell-depleted T cells, or PBMCs. The dataset comprised deeply sampled blood TCRbeta repertoires from subjects exposed to, actively infected with, or recovered from COVID-19. The repertoires were made available in a free public database intended to serve as a resource for research on the immune response to SARS-CoV-2. Samples came from the ongoing ImmuneRACE study (first 160 participants) plus 1,254 subjects from 6 global collaborators. A de-identified subject ID, COVID-19 status, age in years and sex were almost always included in the sample metadata. Where available, HLA class I and class II types were taken from metadata supplied by the sample provider and were not determined by assay-based typing.

Points on this clone: The clone's antigen remains unknown. The input lacks base qualities; no much larger clone sits a single base away.

The CDR3 starts with the cysteine, ends with the phenylalanine, and has 19 residues. Only the CDR3 DNA is retained, 57 bases long and in frame from the first base. CDR1 is given as MNHEY and CDR2 as SMNVEV, both from the germline V gene (reference sequence). The germline V and J ends show losses of 0 bases and 0 bases respectively, and no gene match explains 10 bases of the junction. The immunoSEQ Assay, a bias-controlled multiplex PCR, was used to amplify TCRbeta CDR3 regions from genomic DNA. For the original study's pipeline: The number of nucleated cells in each sample was estimated from the amplification of reference gene primers within the assay. To quantify the absolute abundance of each unique TCRbeta CDR3 rearrangement, sequence reads were collapsed and filtered. For each sample, productive Simpson clonality was calculated as the square root of Simpson's diversity index across productive rearrangements. As stored in TCRdb, this immuneACCESS dataset retains in-frame rearrangements with V and J assigned. A fraction of the clones does not appear; measured against another copy, unresolved V genes explain less than half of the discrepancy, and the remainder lacks a known reason. D and trimming come from the DNA, and the V and J calls and clone size come from that table. Present in this sample are fewer than 450,000 clones, roughly 91% of which were seen just once. About 0.57% of the sample is held by the ten biggest clonotypes.

Enrolling through a virtual design, the prospective study's participants ranged in age from roughly 18 to 89 years and lived across roughly 24 United States geographic areas. In the prospective study, participants were assigned to cohorts based on the clinical history participants reported in a screening survey and a study questionnaire. Recovered participants in ImmuneRACE Cohort 3 were defined as having two consecutive negative NP/OP PCR tests, clearance from a healthcare professional, or resolution of symptoms. In the prospective study, mobile phlebotomists collected whole blood, serum and a nasopharyngeal or oropharyngeal swab from each participant. Over a roughly 2-month period, participants in the prospective study had the option of providing additional blood draws and questionnaires. Before DNA extraction, prospective study blood samples were shipped either frozen or at room temperature.

Overall results and qualifications from the work: Clinical and demographic metadata were provided uncurated, with the amount varying by source and participant.

The sequencing input was PBMCs or T cells enriched from blood (not recorded which). This receptor was obtained from a man younger than 35 who had recovered from COVID-19. Here the chain combines TRBV27 and TRBJ1-3, and 8 junctional nucleotides match TRBD1. The CDR3 protein: CASSLSGVGTGYSGNTIYF. At the DNA level, the sequence is TGTGCCAGCAGTTTATCAGGGGTGGGGACAGGCTACTCTGGAAACACCATATATTTT.